These T cell receptor beta chains were read from a single sample in a study of regulatory and conventional T cells in RAG deficiency. The assay was immunoSEQ multiplex PCR, and TCRdb's table has in-frame clones only and misses some. Of 25,000 to 35,000 clones in the sample, around 96% were seen once. The same sample was also used in a study of regulatory T cells.

Material for sequencing was CD25- CD4+ T cells sorted from blood. Source of these receptors: a human donor in good health. CDR3s include the opening cysteine and the closing phenylalanine or tryptophan. Each record gives: D gene, V gene, clone size, J gene, CDR3 protein, CDR3 DNA. A D gene is named only where the DNA matches it firmly. Not all rows give a size; the values are once, few, many and, for expanded clones, a class.

d_call: .
v_call: TRBV9
clone_size: .
j_call: TRBJ2-2
cdr3_aa: CASSDRRETTGELFF
cdr3_nt: TGTGCCAGCAGCGATAGGAGGGAAACCACCGGGGAGCTGTTTTTT

d_call: TRBD1
v_call: TRBV19
clone_size: .
j_call: TRBJ2-7
cdr3_aa: CASSIGGQGSYEQYF
cdr3_nt: TGTGCCAGTAGTATTGGTGGACAGGGTTCCTACGAGCAGTACTTC

d_call: .
v_call: TRBV7-6
clone_size: .
j_call: TRBJ1-6
cdr3_aa: CASRKFSRDSPLHF
cdr3_nt: TGTGCCAGCAGGAAATTTTCACGCGATTCACCCCTCCACTTT

d_call: .
v_call: TRBV5-4
clone_size: .
j_call: TRBJ1-1
cdr3_aa: CASSPPRRTEAFF
cdr3_nt: TGTGCCAGCAGCCCGCCTAGAAGGACTGAAGCTTTCTTT

d_call: TRBD1
v_call: TRBV5-5
clone_size: .
j_call: TRBJ2-7
cdr3_aa: CASSLDPTGAYEQYF
cdr3_nt: TGTGCCAGCAGCTTGGACCCGACAGGGGCCTACGAGCAGTACTTC

d_call: .
v_call: TRBV11-1
clone_size: .
j_call: TRBJ1-2
cdr3_aa: CASSPQTNYGYTF
cdr3_nt: TGTGCCAGCAGCCCCCAGACAAACTATGGCTACACCTTC

d_call: TRBD2
v_call: TRBV10-3
clone_size: .
j_call: TRBJ2-1
cdr3_aa: CAISESILAGDLYNEQFF
cdr3_nt: TGTGCCATCAGTGAGTCGATACTAGCGGGGGACCTCTACAATGAGCAGTTCTTC

d_call: TRBD1
v_call: TRBV5-4
clone_size: .
j_call: TRBJ2-7
cdr3_aa: CASSPGGDRGFYEQYF
cdr3_nt: TGTGCCAGCAGCCCCGGGGGGGACAGGGGGTTCTACGAGCAGTACTTC

d_call: TRBD1
v_call: TRBV27
clone_size: .
j_call: TRBJ1-2
cdr3_aa: CASRTGGLGYTF
cdr3_nt: TGTGCCAGCCGCACAGGGGGCCTTGGCTACACCTTC

d_call: .
v_call: TRBV13
clone_size: .
j_call: TRBJ1-6
cdr3_aa: CASSTDPNSPLHF
cdr3_nt: TGTGCCAGCAGCACAGACCCTAATTCACCCCTCCACTTT

d_call: TRBD1
v_call: TRBV28
clone_size: .
j_call: TRBJ1-2
cdr3_aa: CASSFPQGAANYGYTF
cdr3_nt: TGTGCCAGCAGTTTCCCCCAGGGGGCTGCTAACTATGGCTACACCTTC

d_call: TRBD2
v_call: TRBV27
clone_size: .
j_call: TRBJ2-7
cdr3_aa: CASASERGSARRALREQYF
cdr3_nt: TGTGCCAGCGCTTCCGAGCGGGGATCCGCTCGCCGCGCCCTCCGCGAGCAGTACTTC

d_call: .
v_call: TRBV5-1
clone_size: .
j_call: TRBJ1-1
cdr3_aa: CASKQLNTEAFF
cdr3_nt: TGCGCCAGCAAACAATTAAACACTGAAGCTTTCTTT

d_call: TRBD1
v_call: TRBV6-6
clone_size: .
j_call: TRBJ1-2
cdr3_aa: CASSQQGAPSLGYTF
cdr3_nt: TGTGCCAGCAGTCAACAGGGGGCCCCCTCCCTGGGCTACACCTTC

d_call: .
v_call: TRBV5-4
clone_size: .
j_call: TRBJ2-1
cdr3_aa: CASSHGSTYNEQFF
cdr3_nt: TGTGCCAGCAGCCACGGGTCAACCTACAATGAGCAGTTCTTC

d_call: .
v_call: TRBV18
clone_size: .
j_call: TRBJ2-7
cdr3_aa: CASSPPMPTDEQYF
cdr3_nt: TGTGCCAGCTCACCACCGATGCCCACGGACGAGCAGTACTTC

d_call: .
v_call: TRBV19
clone_size: .
j_call: TRBJ1-6
cdr3_aa: CASSPIGGNSPLHF
cdr3_nt: TGTGCCAGTAGCCCCATAGGGGGTAATTCACCCCTCCACTTT

d_call: .
v_call: TRBV29-1
clone_size: .
j_call: TRBJ1-1
cdr3_aa: CSVEPLGGQGMNTEAFF
cdr3_nt: TGCAGCGTTGAACCCTTGGGGGGGCAGGGAATGAACACTGAAGCTTTCTTT

d_call: .
v_call: TRBV28
clone_size: .
j_call: TRBJ1-4
cdr3_aa: CASSSLWGGLAATNEKLFF
cdr3_nt: TGTGCCAGCAGTTCCTTGTGGGGGGGCCTGGCGGCAACTAATGAAAAACTGTTTTTT

d_call: TRBD2
v_call: TRBV11-1
clone_size: .
j_call: TRBJ2-5
cdr3_aa: CASSPGTSWETQYF
cdr3_nt: TGTGCCAGCAGCCCGGGGACTAGTTGGGAGACCCAGTACTTC

d_call: TRBD2
v_call: TRBV7-3
clone_size: .
j_call: TRBJ2-4
cdr3_aa: CASSPGGGRWGIQYF
cdr3_nt: TGTGCCAGCAGCCCCGGGGGGGGGCGGTGGGGCATTCAGTACTTC

d_call: .
v_call: TRBV19
clone_size: .
j_call: TRBJ1-5
cdr3_aa: CASSIKTAYSNQPQHF
cdr3_nt: TGTGCCAGTAGTATAAAGACAGCTTATAGCAATCAGCCCCAGCATTTT

d_call: TRBD1
v_call: TRBV7-9
clone_size: .
j_call: TRBJ1-1
cdr3_aa: CASSLVVATGGRMNTEAFF
cdr3_nt: TGTGCCAGCAGCTTAGTCGTGGCGACAGGGGGCCGTATGAACACTGAAGCTTTCTTT

d_call: .
v_call: TRBV5-6
clone_size: .
j_call: TRBJ1-6
cdr3_aa: CASMGAGESPLHF
cdr3_nt: TGTGCCAGCATGGGGGCAGGGGAATCACCCCTCCACTTT

d_call: TRBD2
v_call: TRBV15
clone_size: .
j_call: TRBJ2-5
cdr3_aa: CATSRGGTSGQETQYF
cdr3_nt: TGTGCCACCAGCAGAGGGGGGACTAGCGGCCAAGAGACCCAGTACTTC

d_call: TRBD1
v_call: TRBV19
clone_size: .
j_call: TRBJ2-7
cdr3_aa: CASSPRGQGLVEQYF
cdr3_nt: TGTGCCAGTAGTCCACGGGGACAGGGTTTGGTCGAGCAGTACTTC

d_call: .
v_call: TRBV10-2
clone_size: few
j_call: TRBJ2-7
cdr3_aa: CASRVTSSYEQYF
cdr3_nt: TGCGCCAGCAGGGTTACTAGCTCCTACGAGCAGTACTTC

d_call: .
v_call: TRBV5-1
clone_size: .
j_call: TRBJ1-6
cdr3_aa: CASSLGTGGSNSPLHF
cdr3_nt: TGCGCCAGCAGCTTGGGGACGGGGGGTAGCAATTCACCCCTCCACTTT

d_call: TRBD1
v_call: TRBV9
clone_size: .
j_call: TRBJ1-6
cdr3_aa: CASSVEGGQVNSPLHF
cdr3_nt: TGTGCCAGCAGCGTAGAGGGGGGACAGGTTAATTCACCCCTCCACTTT

d_call: TRBD2
v_call: TRBV5-4
clone_size: .
j_call: TRBJ2-5
cdr3_aa: CASSSRTSGGWASGTQYF
cdr3_nt: TGTGCCAGCAGCTCCAGGACTAGCGGTGGATGGGCCTCAGGGACCCAGTACTTC

d_call: TRBD2
v_call: TRBV5-4
clone_size: .
j_call: TRBJ2-2
cdr3_aa: CASSKIAGGLTGELFF
cdr3_nt: TGTGCCAGCAGCAAAATAGCGGGGGGCCTGACCGGGGAGCTGTTTTTT

d_call: .
v_call: TRBV11-2
clone_size: .
j_call: TRBJ1-1
cdr3_aa: CASSLDLVTEAFF
cdr3_nt: TGTGCCAGCAGCTTAGATCTTGTGACTGAAGCTTTCTTT

d_call: .
v_call: TRBV11-2
clone_size: .
j_call: TRBJ1-1
cdr3_aa: CASSLDLRGKAFF
cdr3_nt: TGTGCCAGCAGCTTAGATCTAAGGGGGAAAGCTTTCTTT

d_call: TRBD1
v_call: TRBV28
clone_size: few
j_call: TRBJ1-2
cdr3_aa: CASRLPGTGGYGYTF
cdr3_nt: TGTGCCAGCAGGCTACCCGGGACAGGGGGTTATGGCTACACCTTC

d_call: TRBD1
v_call: TRBV27
clone_size: .
j_call: TRBJ2-1
cdr3_aa: CASSLFGRGSDNEQFF
cdr3_nt: TGTGCCAGCAGTTTATTCGGCAGGGGGTCGGACAATGAGCAGTTCTTC

d_call: .
v_call: TRBV5-1
clone_size: .
j_call: TRBJ2-6
cdr3_aa: CASSLVVLEAGANVLTF
cdr3_nt: TGCGCCAGCAGCTTGGTGGTCCTAGAAGCTGGGGCCAACGTCCTGACTTTC